This T cell receptor (beta chain) derives from a study of blood T cell repertoires in COVID-19. Germline CDR1 ENHRY, CDR2 SYGVKD. This CDR3 is built from 15 residues. Trimming removed 4 bases from V and 5 bases from J; junction bases left unmatched: 4. The assay was immunoSEQ multiplex PCR, and TCRdb's table has in-frame clones only and misses some. This sample has about 170,000 clones, with roughly 87% found just once. The chain uses TRBV10-3 and TRBJ2-1; 11 nucleotides align to TRBD1. This clonotype was obtained from a woman in her 50s who had recovered from COVID-19. Sequencing used PBMCs or T cells enriched from blood (not recorded which). This chain's CDR3 is CAISGWTGGDNEQFF. Here the CDR3 DNA reads TGTGCCATCAGTGGCTGGACAGGGGGCGACAATGAGCAGTTCTTC.